These 27 T cell receptor beta chains were sequenced from one sample in a study of blood T cell repertoires in COVID-19. Here immunoSEQ multiplex PCR was the method, and the copy in TCRdb shows in-frame clones only, minus some. The sample has tens of thousands of clones; approximately 80% are singletons. Sequencing was carried out using peripheral blood. The receptors stem from a man aged 65 to 85 with COVID-19, enrolled during active disease.

V gene TRBV6-2 or TRBV6-3 combines with J gene TRBJ1-1; TRBD1 might be the D (5 bases). Germline assignment: CDR1 MNHEY and CDR2 SVGEGT. The CDR3 sequence is 15 residues long. V was cut by 3 bases and J by 1 base, with 12 bases left in between. CDR3 in amino acids: CASSYETEKNTEAFF. The CDR3 nucleotides are TGTGCCAGCAGTTATGAGACAGAGAAGAACACTGAAGCTTTCTTT.

The chain carries TRBV2 and TRBJ1-1; D call uncertain. The CDR3 is 14 residues long. Germline-derived CDR1 and CDR2 are SNHLY and FYNNEI. Trimming pared 1 base from V and 7 bases from J, leaving 13 bases between. The CDR3 is CASSEVAGSREAFF. DNA for the CDR3: TGTGCCAGCAGTGAAGTCGCGGGGTCCCGTGAAGCTTTCTTT.

This clone was picked up one time. The rearrangement links TRBV16 to TRBJ1-1; a weak D match, TRBD1 (6 bases). This CDR3 spans 15 amino acids. The V end was cut by 1 base, the J end by 4 bases, with 13 bases between. Germline CDR1 is KGHSY and CDR2 is FQNENV. CDR3 in amino acids: CASSQLRTGTTEAFF. DNA for the CDR3: TGTGCCAGCAGCCAATTACGAACAGGGACCACTGAAGCTTTCTTT.

The rearrangement links TRBV19 to TRBJ1-3; a possible D gene is TRBD1 (6 bases). V gave up 3 bases and J gave up 4 bases, with 10 bases separating them. CDR1 and CDR2 from the germline V gene are LNHDA and SQIVND (reference sequence). The CDR3 covers 14 residues. As DNA, the CDR3 is TGTGCCAGTAGTATGGACAGCTGGGGAAACACCATATATTTT. It specifies CASSMDSWGNTIYF.

The V and J genes are TRBV4-2 and TRBJ2-1, with D possibly being TRBD1 (6 bases). V gave up 5 bases and J gave up 3 bases, with 11 bases separating them. CDR3 length: 14 residues. Germline loops: CDR1 LGHNA, CDR2 YNFKEQ. The CDR3 sequence: CASSRSRGYNEQFF. The CDR3 nucleotides are TGTGCCAGCAGCAGATCCAGGGGCTACAATGAGCAGTTCTTC.

J is TRBJ2-2 and V is TRBV20-1; 9 nucleotides align to TRBD2. In germline, CDR1 is DFQATT, CDR2 SNEGSKA (reference sequence). The CDR3 sequence is 15 residues long. With V trimmed by 3 bases and J by 4 bases, 6 bases remained unmatched. CDR3 sequence: CSASLAGVLTGELFF. Written as DNA, the CDR3 is TGCAGTGCTAGTTTAGCGGGAGTACTCACCGGGGAGCTGTTTTTT.

V gene TRBV28 combines with J gene TRBJ2-7; no clear D gene. Trimming took off 1 base at V and 2 bases at J, with 6 bases between the two ends. The CDR3 is 13 amino acids. Germline V CDR1 and CDR2: MDHEN, SYDVKM. Here the CDR3 reads CASSLSGPYEQYF. CDR3 nucleotide sequence: TGTGCCAGCAGTTTATCAGGTCCCTACGAGCAGTACTTC. Looking up the rest from reference TRBV28 and TRBJ2-7 gives the full variable domain: DVKVTQSSRYLVKRTGEKVFLECVQDMDHENMFWYRQDPGLGLRLIYFSYDVKMKEKGDIPEGYSVSREKKERFSLILESASTNQTSMYLCASSLSGPYEQYFGPGTRLTVT.

This clone was seen a handful of times. V usage is TRBV6-2 or TRBV6-3 and J usage is TRBJ1-5; D is possibly TRBD1 (5 bases). CDR3 size: 16 residues. Germline V gene lookup returns CDR1 MNHEY and CDR2 SVGEGT. V dropped 5 bases and J dropped 0 bases, with 14 bases sitting between them. The CDR3 is CASSQRQSNSNQPQHF. As DNA, the CDR3 is TGTGCCAGCAGTCAAAGACAGTCAAATAGCAATCAGCCCCAGCATTTT.

This clone was found once. The chain couples TRBV30 to TRBJ1-1, with D hard to call. CDR3 length: 15 residues. Germline CDR1 is GTSNPN and CDR2 is SVGIG (reference sequence). V lost 2 bases and J 2 bases, leaving 15 bases between the germline ends. This CDR3 is CAWSFQASGNTEAFF. Written as DNA, the CDR3 is TGTGCCTGGAGTTTCCAGGCCTCCGGTAACACTGAAGCTTTCTTT.

CDR3 sequence (DNA): TGTGCCGTGGGGGGCGGGAGCAGCTACAATGAGCAGTTCTTC. Its protein product is CAVGGGSSYNEQFF. The rearrangement links TRBV2 to TRBJ2-1; perhaps TRBD2 as D (7 bases). V lost 11 bases and J lost 3, with 17 bases in between. The CDR3 loop spans 14 amino acids. Germline-derived CDR1 and CDR2 are SNHLY and FYNNEI. Full variable domain (remainder filled in from reference TRBV2 and TRBJ2-1): EPEVTQTPSHQVTQMGQEVILRCVPISNHLYFYWYRQILGQKVEFLVSFYNNEISEKSEIFDDQFSVERPDGSNFTLKIRSTKLEDSAMYFCAVGGGSSYNEQFFGPGTRLTVL.

Here the CDR3 DNA reads TGTGCCAGCAATAAACAGAATTCGGATGAGCAGTTCTTC. It is translated as CASNKQNSDEQFF. The gene calls are TRBV5-4 and TRBJ2-1; D gene uncertain. Germline CDR1 reads SGHNT; CDR2 reads YYREEE (reference sequence). Trimming shortened V by 6 bases and J by 8 bases, and 15 bases separated the two germline ends. This CDR3 region has 13 residues.

The chain has TRBV7-8 and TRBJ2-1; 12 nucleotides agree with TRBD2. V shed 7 bases and J 7 bases; nucleotides not matched to a gene: 8. Per the germline V gene, CDR1 is SGHVS and CDR2 is FQNEAQ. This CDR3 contains 15 residues. The CDR3 DNA sequence: TGTGCCAGCACCAAACGGACTAGCGGGGCTAATGAGCAGTTCTTC. Protein sequence: CASTKRTSGANEQFF.

The V call is TRBV18, the J call TRBJ1-1, with TRBD1 matching over 9 bases. This CDR3 spans 16 amino acids. V trimming: 2 bases; J trimming: 0 bases; junction bases outside the gene matches: 4. Germline V gene sequence: CDR1 KGHSH, CDR2 LQKENI. CDR3 in amino acids: CASSPGTGHLNTEAFF. The CDR3 DNA follows: TGTGCCAGCTCACCAGGGACAGGGCATCTGAACACTGAAGCTTTCTTT.

The V and J genes are TRBV7-9 and TRBJ1-2, with 9 bases lining up with TRBD1. Trimming at V came to 5 bases and at J to 8 bases, leaving 12 bases not matched to a gene. This CDR3 has 15 amino acids. CDR1 is SEHNR and CDR2 is FQNEAQ in the germline V gene (reference sequence). In nucleotides, the CDR3 is TGTGCCAGCAGCCCCACCGGGACAGGGTTGGAAGGCTACACCTTC. It specifies CASSPTGTGLEGYTF.

V is TRBV4-2 and J is TRBJ1-1; TRBD1 agrees at 7 bases. The J segment lost 2 bases and the V segment lost 1 base, leaving 7 bases of the junction unmatched. The CDR3 runs to 16 residues. Germline CDR1 LGHNA, CDR2 YNFKEQ. CDR3: CASSQVDDRANTEAFF. CDR3 bases: TGTGCCAGCAGCCAAGTCGATGACAGGGCCAACACTGAAGCTTTCTTT.

The rearrangement uses TRBV15 and TRBJ1-5; TRBD1 matches 8 bases. Germline values: CDR1 LNHNV, CDR2 YYDKDF (reference sequence). This CDR3 comprises 16 residues. V trimming: 1 base; J trimming: 3 bases; junction bases outside the gene matches: 5. The CDR3 region has the DNA TGTGCCACCAGCAGAGGTCTGGACAGGGACAATCAGCCCCAGCATTTT. Protein product: CATSRGLDRDNQPQHF.

This clone is judged medium-sized (0.01 to 0.1%). The chain has TRBV4-3 and TRBJ1-5; 7 positions agree with TRBD1. CDR3 length: 14 amino acids. Germline assignment: CDR1 LGHNA and CDR2 YSLEER. V trimming: 4 bases; J trimming: 9 bases; junction bases outside the gene matches: 9. The CDR3 here is CASSPGQARGPQHF. The CDR3 DNA follows: TGCGCCAGCAGCCCAGGACAGGCCCGGGGGCCCCAGCATTTT.

This chain connects TRBV9 to TRBJ2-3; 10 bases line up with TRBD2. The CDR3 extends over 15 amino acids. The germline V gene encodes CDR1 SGDLS and CDR2 YYNGEE. V lost 4 bases and J lost 6; bases outside the gene matches: 8. The CDR3 is CASSPRSGRADTQYF. The CDR3 nucleotides are TGTGCCAGCAGCCCTCGCAGCGGGAGGGCTGATACGCAGTATTTT.

This sequence joins TRBV19 and TRBJ1-5; D is uncertain. The CDR3 loop spans 17 amino acids. Germline V gives CDR1 LNHDA, CDR2 SQIVND (reference sequence). Trimming left V 1 base short and J 4 bases short, with 17 bases between. CDR3 protein: CASSIGALGGWNQPQHF. In DNA form, the CDR3 reads TGTGCCAGTAGTATAGGGGCTCTGGGTGGCTGGAATCAGCCCCAGCATTTT. Combining the CDR3 with reference TRBV19 and TRBJ1-5 gives the whole variable domain DGGITQSPKYLFRKEGQNVTLSCEQNLNHDAMYWYRQDPGQGLRLIYYSQIVNDFQKGDIAEGYSVSREKKESFPLTVTSAQKNPTAFYLCASSIGALGGWNQPQHFGDGTRLSIL.

The V gene is TRBV30, the J gene TRBJ1-2; the D is unclear. CDR1 is GTSNPN, CDR2 SVGIG, per germline (reference sequence). The CDR3 totals 13 residues. Trimming took 3 bases from V and 0 from J, leaving 8 bases between them. CDR3 coding DNA: TGTGCCTGGAGGGGAGCAGCTAACTATGGCTACACCTTC. This gives the protein CAWRGAANYGYTF.

This clone is a singleton in its sample. The V and J genes are TRBV5-4 and TRBJ1-2; D is undetermined. The V gene lost 0 bases and the J gene lost 4 bases, with 13 bases spanning the gap. CDR1 and CDR2 (germline): SGHNT, YYREEE (reference sequence). The CDR3 contains 15 residues. This CDR3 reads CASSLEGREGYGYTF. The DNA of the CDR3 is TGTGCCAGCAGCTTGGAGGGCCGGGAGGGCTATGGCTACACCTTC.

As regards this clone: A read error may account for a junction end that differs from germline. The rearrangement joins TRBV7-9 to TRBJ2-7; 9 nucleotides align to TRBD1. Germline V gene data show CDR1 as SEHNR and CDR2 as FQNEAQ (reference sequence). This CDR3 is 11 amino acids long. The CDR3 bases are TGTGCCAGCAGCCTGGGACAGGGATCGGCGTTC. As protein: CASSLGQGSAF.

The V call is TRBV30, the J call TRBJ1-5, with 7 bases fitting TRBD1. V lost 0 bases and J lost 7; bases outside the gene matches: 6. Germline V gene sequence: CDR1 GTSNPN, CDR2 SVGIG (reference sequence). This CDR3 comprises 14 residues. This CDR3 reads CAWSVTGVGQPQHF. In DNA form, the CDR3 reads TGTGCCTGGAGTGTTACAGGGGTGGGGCAGCCCCAGCATTTT.

The count of this clone is one. The CDR3 nucleotides are TGTGCCAGCAGCCAAGACAGCCTCAAGGGTATCGAGCAGTTCTTC. Amino acids: CASSQDSLKGIEQFF. The genes are TRBV7-6 and TRBJ2-1; tentatively, D is TRBD1 (5 bases). Trimming shortened V by 5 bases and J by 10 bases, and 21 bases separated the two germline ends. The CDR3 is made up of 15 amino acids. Germline CDR1 SGHVS, CDR2 FNYEAQ.

The J gene is TRBJ2-3, the V gene TRBV7-3, with TRBD2 matching over 7 bases. V dropped 2 bases and J dropped 4; count of bases not matched to a gene: 9. Looked up from germline, CDR1 is SGHTA and CDR2 is FQGTGA. The CDR3 has 16 residues. The CDR3 DNA sequence: TGTGCCAGCAGCTTATTAGGCGGGGGAAGGGCAGATACGCAGTATTTT. As protein: CASSLLGGGRADTQYF.

This chain links TRBV19 with TRBJ1-3; 9 nucleotides match TRBD1. V was clipped by 8 bases and J by 9 bases; unmatched bases: 14. The germline CDR1 and CDR2 sequences are LNHDA and SQIVND (reference sequence). The CDR3 is made up of 15 amino acids. The CDR3 DNA is TGTGCCAGTGTCCTCGGGACAGGGTCACGTAGCACCATATATTTT. The encoded protein is CASVLGTGSRSTIYF.

This sequence joins TRBV5-4 and TRBJ1-2, with D possibly TRBD1 on 6 matching bases. The germline gives CDR1 SGHNT, CDR2 YYREEE (reference sequence). V gave up 3 bases and J gave up 2 bases, with 11 bases separating them. This CDR3 has 14 residues. The DNA of the CDR3 is TGTGCCAGCAGCTCCTCAGGGGAGAACTATGGCTACACCTTC. Its protein product is CASSSSGENYGYTF.